This T cell receptor beta chain came from a study of PD-L1 blockade in urothelial cancer. This clone was counted a single time. V was clipped by 4 bases and J by 1 base, with 14 bases between them. Germline CDR1 reads SGHDN; CDR2 reads FVKESK. The CDR3 sequence is 15 residues long. Clones were sequenced by immunoSEQ multiplex PCR, and TCRdb holds only the in-frame ones, with some missing. The sample yields about 50,000 clones, around 80% seen once. The time point here: peripheral blood 6 weeks after treatment start. This chain connects TRBV14 to TRBJ2-7; no clear D. The sequences come from PBMCs, collected around atezolizumab (anti-PD-L1) treatment. The TCR originated in a man aged 70-80 years with urothelial cancer. The DNA for the CDR3 is TGTGCCAGCAGCCTCCTAGGCGGCCAGTCCTACGAGCAGTACTTC. Its protein product is CASSLLGGQSYEQYF.